This T cell receptor (beta chain) stems from a study of metastatic and nonmetastatic thyroid tumors. Overall study findings and caveats: Compared with benign nodules, malignant thyroid tumors were reported to have significantly higher TCR beta diversity in both blood and tumor.

TCRdb re-called clones from the PCR reads using MiXCR. The sample holds over 20,000 clones; 15% to 20% are singletons and the top ten take roughly a tenth. By its share, this clone is medium-sized. No antigen is known for it. V dropped 1 base and J dropped 7 bases, with 13 bases sitting between them. Germline V gene data show CDR1 as KGHSH and CDR2 as LQKENI. CDR3 length: 14 residues. Patients had received no treatment of any kind before thyroid surgery. Source material: tumor tissue. This receptor was obtained from a female donor with papillary thyroid cancer or a benign thyroid nodule (not recorded which). Some clones in this sample may be carry-over from other donors' samples. The chain joins TRBV18 to TRBJ1-1; D is undetermined. The CDR3 sequence is CASSPRPGMSEAFF. DNA for the CDR3: TGTGCCAGCTCACCACGCCCGGGGATGAGTGAAGCTTTCTTT.